The T cell receptor beta chain described here comes from a study of immune cell composition in non-small cell lung cancer. Study summary: Lung adenocarcinoma or squamous carcinoma made up most tumours. Points from the study as a whole: Tumour-associated clones >0.5% occurred in 25% to 40% of adenocarcinomas, less than 80% of squamous. Top 10 clone scores and clonality were higher in squamous than adenocarcinoma.

Details on this clone: Its antigen is still unknown.

The assay was immunoSEQ multiplex PCR, and TCRdb's table has in-frame clones only and misses some. The sample lists 4,000 or so clones; about 70% were seen once. The CDR3 sequence is 15 residues long. The V gene lost 5 bases and the J gene lost 0 bases, with 11 bases spanning the gap. CDR1 SGHTA and CDR2 FQGTGA come from the germline V gene. J is TRBJ2-1 and V is TRBV7-3, with D unclear. Sequencing input: lung tumor tissue. This receptor was identified in a human donor with non-small cell lung cancer. This chain's CDR3 is CASSPAPSSYNEQFF. The CDR3 DNA sequence: TGTGCCAGCAGCCCAGCTCCGAGCTCCTACAATGAGCAGTTCTTC.